Below are 22 T cell receptor beta chains sequenced from a single sample in a study of cytomegalovirus exposure and HLA in healthy donors. Profiling relied on immunoSEQ multiplex PCR, and the TCRdb table lists in-frame clones only, not all of them. Among approximately 110,000 clones listed, roughly 94% were seen once. The sample taken for sequencing was PBMCs. All receptors come from a woman aged 18-29 years in good health and CMV-seronegative.

The chain uses TRBV4-2 and TRBJ1-1, with D possibly being TRBD1 (5 bases). This CDR3 has 12 residues. CDR1 is LGHNA, CDR2 YNFKEQ, per germline. Trimming stripped 2 bases from V and 11 bases from J, with 12 bases between. This CDR3 reads CASSQLGRGAFF. The CDR3 DNA is TGTGCCAGCAGCCAACTCGGACGGGGGGCTTTCTTT.

Of note for this clone: A junction boundary mismatches the germline segment, possibly from a read error. The sample holds other DNA sequences that translate to the same CDR3. The chain couples TRBV5-1 to TRBJ2-3; TRBD1 aligns across 7 bases. The CDR3 consists of 13 residues. CDR1 is SGHRS, CDR2 YFSETQ, per germline. The CDR3: CASSRDSTDTQYF. CDR3 in DNA: TGCGCCAGCAGCAGGGACAGCACGGATACGCAGTATTTT.

The rearrangement joins TRBV5-6 to TRBJ1-3; 9 bases are a match to TRBD1. With 6 bases clipped from V and 3 bases from J, the junction kept 7 bases outside the gene matches. This CDR3 comprises 15 residues. Germline CDR1 is SGHDT and CDR2 is YYEEEE. The CDR3 DNA sequence: TGTGCCAGCACCCTATTGACAGGGGGTGGAAACACCATATATTTT. Translated, it gives CASTLLTGGGNTIYF.

This chain links TRBV10-1 with TRBJ2-1; D may be TRBD1 (5 bases). The CDR3 spans 15 residues. Per germline, CDR1 WNHNN and CDR2 SYGVQD (reference sequence). The V gene lost 2 bases and the J gene lost 0 bases, with 8 bases spanning the gap. CDR3 in amino acids: CASSEDSSSYNEQFF. For the CDR3, the DNA is TGCGCCAGCAGTGAGGACAGTAGCTCCTACAATGAGCAGTTCTTC.

The V gene is TRBV5-4, the J gene TRBJ2-7, with 8 bases lining up with TRBD2. The V gene end was trimmed by 2 bases and the J gene end by 4 bases; junction bases not matched to a gene: 5. Germline V CDR1 and CDR2: SGHNT, YYREEE (reference sequence). The CDR3 consists of 14 residues. The DNA of the CDR3 is TGTGCCAGCAGCTTCCCCGCGGGAGGTTACGAGCAGTACTTC. This sequence encodes CASSFPAGGYEQYF.

The DNA of the CDR3 is TGTGCCAGCAGCTTCTCCGGGAGCTCCTACAATGAGCAGTTCTTC. Amino acid sequence: CASSFSGSSYNEQFF. J is TRBJ2-1 and V is TRBV5-8, with D tentatively TRBD2 (6 bases). Trimming removed 2 bases at V and 0 bases at J, with 9 bases between. The CDR3 loop spans 15 amino acids. From germline, CDR1 is SGHTS and CDR2 YDEGEE.

The V gene is TRBV7-2, the J gene TRBJ1-4, with D unclear. The V gene's germline CDR1 is SGHTA and CDR2 FQGNSA. Trimming pared 3 bases from V and 6 bases from J, leaving 17 bases between. This CDR3 has 16 residues. The CDR3 DNA follows: TGTGCCAGCAGCTTTTCATGGCGGGGAGTGGATGAAAAACTGTTTTTT. This encodes CASSFSWRGVDEKLFF. The complete variable domain, with remaining parts taken from reference TRBV7-2 and TRBJ1-4, reads GAGVSQSPSNKVTEKGKDVELRCDPISGHTALYWYRQSLGQGLEFLIYFQGNSAPDKSGLPSDRFSAERTGGSVSTLTIQRTQQEDSAVYLCASSFSWRGVDEKLFFGSGTQLSVL.

The rearrangement joins TRBV18 to TRBJ1-2; D is uncertain. From germline, CDR1 is KGHSH and CDR2 LQKENI. This CDR3 comprises 14 residues. The germline V and J ends were trimmed by 5 bases and 2 bases, with 12 bases remaining between them. DNA of the CDR3: TGTGCCAGCTCAGCAGAATTAGCCAACTATGGCTACACCTTC. It is translated as CASSAELANYGYTF.

This chain links TRBV19 with TRBJ1-5; D possibly corresponds to TRBD1 (5 bases). This CDR3 is 13 amino acids long. V was pared by 10 bases and J by 6 bases, with 16 bases between. Germline V gene data show CDR1 as LNHDA and CDR2 as SQIVND (reference sequence). CDR3 sequence: CATRPGRGQPQHF. In DNA, the CDR3 is TGTGCCACCCGACCGGGTAGGGGTCAGCCCCAGCATTTT.

This rearrangement joins TRBV9 to TRBJ1-2; 8 bases align to TRBD1. Germline V gene sequence: CDR1 SGDLS, CDR2 YYNGEE. The V and J ends lost 3 bases and 2 bases, in that order; junction bases with no gene match: 6. CDR3 length: 15 amino acids. The CDR3 bases are TGTGCCAGCAGCGCAACGGGACAGGCGAACTATGGCTACACCTTC. This encodes CASSATGQANYGYTF.

V is TRBV25-1 and J is TRBJ1-1, with 7 bases that match TRBD1. This CDR3 has 15 residues. The germline CDR1 and CDR2 sequences are MGHDK and SYGVNS. The junction had 9 bases not matched to a gene; V was cut back by 4 bases and J by 4 bases. Here the CDR3 DNA reads TGTGCCAGCAGTGGACCCCAGGGACAGTCCACTGAAGCTTTCTTT. It is translated as CASSGPQGQSTEAFF.

The rearrangement uses TRBV6-5 and TRBJ2-3; D ambiguous. Between the trimmed V and J ends, which lost 3 bases and 2 bases, there was a span of 9 bases. The CDR3 is 14 amino acids. CDR1 is MNHEY, CDR2 SVGAGI, per germline. The CDR3 sequence is CASSYMRNTDTQYF. CDR3 sequence (DNA): TGTGCCAGCAGTTATATGCGGAACACAGATACGCAGTATTTT.

This sequence joins TRBV5-6 and TRBJ2-4; 8 nucleotides agree with TRBD1. Germline CDR1 is SGHDT and CDR2 is YYEEEE. The ends lost 3 bases at V and 0 bases at J; junction bases unmatched: 14. CDR3 length: 19 residues. The CDR3 region is CASSSRTGYTLLAKNIQYF. The CDR3 DNA is TGTGCCAGCAGCTCTCGGACAGGGTACACGTTACTAGCCAAAAACATTCAGTACTTC.

The rearrangement uses TRBV5-1 and TRBJ1-1; D might be TRBD1 (6 bases). V lost 0 bases and J 0 bases, leaving 9 bases between the germline ends. This CDR3 contains 15 residues. Germline V gene sequence: CDR1 SGHRS, CDR2 YFSETQ. CDR3 nucleotides: TGCGCCAGCAGCTTGGGCGAGGGGGTGAACACTGAAGCTTTCTTT. Translated, it gives CASSLGEGVNTEAFF.

The chain employs TRBV30 and TRBJ1-5; the match to TRBD1 covers 12 bases. Germline loops: CDR1 GTSNPN, CDR2 SVGIG (reference sequence). The CDR3 length is 20 residues. Trimming at V came to 2 bases and at J to 0 bases, leaving 14 bases not matched to a gene. This chain's CDR3 is CAWSTPSGTGGLYSNQPQHF. The DNA for the CDR3 is TGTGCCTGGAGTACACCCTCCGGGACAGGGGGCCTATATAGCAATCAGCCCCAGCATTTT.

The gene calls are TRBV5-6 and TRBJ1-2; D not resolved. V dropped 9 bases and J dropped 0 bases, with 12 bases sitting between them. CDR1 and CDR2 from the germline V gene are SGHDT and YYEEEE. The CDR3 has 13 residues. The CDR3 region is CATSLRANYGYTF. Here the CDR3 DNA reads TGTGCCACCTCTTTAAGAGCTAACTATGGCTACACCTTC.

This clone occurred many times. V and J are TRBV6-4 and TRBJ2-2; perhaps TRBD2 as D (7 bases). CDR3 length equals 16 residues. Trimming cost V 3 bases and J 2 bases, with 13 bases left between them. Germline assignment: CDR1 MRHNA and CDR2 SNTAGT. CDR3 nucleotide sequence: TGTGCCAGCAGTGAACGTCCGGGGGGCAACACCGGGGAGCTGTTTTTT. Its translation is CASSERPGGNTGELFF.

This rearrangement joins TRBV5-1 to TRBJ2-3; 7 bases match TRBD1. The V gene's germline CDR1 is SGHRS and CDR2 YFSETQ. V lost 4 bases, J lost 1 base, and 12 bases stayed unmatched. This CDR3 is built from 17 residues. The CDR3 protein is CASSSDRERIGTDTQYF. CDR3 in DNA: TGCGCCAGCAGCAGCGACAGGGAGAGGATAGGCACAGATACGCAGTATTTT.

This chain uses TRBV5-6 with TRBJ2-7; maybe TRBD1 (6 bases). Germline V gene data show CDR1 as SGHDT and CDR2 as YYEEEE. The CDR3 runs 16 residues. Trimming shortened V by 4 bases and J by 6 bases, and 23 bases separated the two germline ends. The CDR3, as DNA: TGTGCCAGCAGCAGAGCAGACAGGTCGGATACCCCCGAGCAGTACTTC. Encoded protein: CASSRADRSDTPEQYF.

This chain links TRBV6-5 with TRBJ1-1; tentatively, D is TRBD1 (5 bases). CDR1 is MNHEY and CDR2 is SVGAGI in the germline V gene. With 6 bases removed from V and 5 bases from J, the gap between germline ends came to 7 bases. CDR3 length: 11 residues. The CDR3 here is CASSPGTEAFF. DNA for the CDR3: TGTGCCAGCAGCCCAGGGACTGAAGCTTTCTTT.

The chain uses TRBV10-3 and TRBJ2-2, with D uncertain. The CDR3 is 15 amino acids. Germline V CDR1 and CDR2: ENHRY, SYGVKD. Trimming shortened V by 0 bases and J by 0 bases, and 5 bases separated the two germline ends. The CDR3 loop is CAISESTTNTGELFF. Written as DNA, the CDR3 is TGTGCCATCAGTGAGTCTACAACGAACACCGGGGAGCTGTTTTTT.

The CDR3 is CASSQGQIQETQYF. The CDR3 nucleotides read TGTGCCAGCAGCCAGGGACAGATCCAAGAGACCCAGTACTTC. The gene calls are TRBV4-2 and TRBJ2-5; 7 positions match TRBD1. With V trimmed by 3 bases and J by 1 base, 2 bases remained unmatched. CDR3 length: 14 amino acids. Per the germline V gene, CDR1 is LGHNA and CDR2 is YNFKEQ.